The entry below describes one T cell receptor (beta chain). This clonotype has a count of ten or more. Its antigen is currently not known. Per-base qualities were not stored, and no clone one base away is much larger. The instrument was an Illumina HiSeq 2500. Quantitative 5'-RACE with molecular barcodes was used to prepare TCR beta libraries. On the authors' methods: A new computational method based on a probabilistic model of VDJ rearrangement was used to identify disease-linked TCR variants. TCRdb reran the public reads through fastp at Q25 and MiXCR, keeping productive beta chains. Rows matching on CDR3 protein sequence are summarized as one entry with the most common DNA and genes. The V and J calls shown here were made by TCRdb, not taken from the authors' results. The sample data list 250,000 or so distinct CDR3 sequences, and about 10% of these were observed just once. Clones ranked in the top ten supply around 2.6% of the sample.

Measured from the cysteine to the phenylalanine, the CDR3 is 15 residues long. The entry retains the CDR3 DNA only, 45 bases that are in frame from base 1. The V and J ends are trimmed by 1 base and 4 bases, leaving 14 bases between them. From a lookup of the germline V gene (reference sequence), CDR1 and CDR2 are DFQATT and SNEGSKA. This sample is part of a study of CD8 T cells in ankylosing spondylitis listed by TCRdb under 2017. As for the study more broadly: The study profiled T cell receptor beta repertoires in healthy donors and ankylosing spondylitis patients to find disease-linked TCR variants. The whole study cohort included 85 to 120 healthy donors and 20 to 30 ankylosing spondylitis patients. Samples of peripheral blood were taken, and for ankylosing spondylitis patients, synovial fluid was collected as well.

The study at large found these results: In peripheral blood, the disease-linked clones were found at relatively low frequencies and had a CD8+ phenotype. Some motif variants had previously been reported in the synovial fluid and blood of reactive arthritis patients, which suggests shared mechanisms of disease initiation. The disease-linked clones were reported as significantly enriched in matched synovial fluid samples from ankylosing spondylitis patients. Blood from ankylosing spondylitis patients appeared to be characterized by a TCR beta motif made up of 8 or 9 highly homologous amino acid variants.

The sequenced material came from blood, either unsorted or a sorted T cell fraction (not recorded which). This clonotype was sampled from a male donor with ankylosing spondylitis or in good health (not recorded which). The rearrangement joined TRBV20-1 to TRBJ2-1, and possibly TRBD2, on 6 matching bases. The DNA is as follows: TGCAGTGCTAGAGTAGCGGACCCCTTATACAATGAGCAGTTCTTC. It specifies CSARVADPLYNEQFF.